These 29 T cell receptor beta chains share one sample of origin, sequenced in a study of Ad26.COV2.S vaccination and SARS-CoV-2 variants. Assay used: immunoSEQ multiplex PCR; TCRdb lists only in-frame clones, some missing. Here the sample spans 510,000 or so clones, 70% to 90% being singletons. As to treatment: some 20 received Ad26.COV2.S at low or high dose, single or two shots; about 5 received placebo; per-sample allocation not given. Day 63 after the first vaccine or placebo injection was the time point for sampling. The specimen was peripheral blood, collected in a trial of Ad26.COV2.S vaccine versus placebo. The receptor set was obtained from a person aged 18-60 years who received the Ad26.COV2.S COVID-19 vaccine or a placebo.

Turning to this clone: Other nucleotide sequences in the sample specify the same CDR3. This sequence joins TRBV5-1 and TRBJ2-2, with D perhaps matching TRBD2 (6 bases). The CDR3 consists of 15 residues. Germline V gene lookup returns CDR1 SGHRS and CDR2 YFSETQ. The ends were cut back, 0 bases at V and 3 bases at J, with 9 bases in the middle. The CDR3 loop reads CASSLAVADTGELFF. CDR3 DNA sequence: TGCGCCAGCAGCTTGGCGGTAGCGGACACCGGGGAGCTGTTTTTT.

The genes are TRBV28 and TRBJ1-2; 7 positions agree with TRBD1. The CDR3 runs 15 residues. V gave up 6 bases and J gave up 3 bases; unmatched junction bases: 10. Germline V gene sequence: CDR1 MDHEN, CDR2 SYDVKM. In nucleotides, the CDR3 is TGTGCCAGCAGGGAGGGGGCGCGTCAAGACTATGGCTACACCTTC. Its translation is CASREGARQDYGYTF.

V usage is TRBV5-8 and J usage is TRBJ2-7; perhaps TRBD2 as D (6 bases). Germline V lookup: CDR1 SGHTS, CDR2 YDEGEE. Trimming took 2 bases from V and 5 from J, leaving 14 bases between them. This CDR3 comprises 14 residues. As DNA, the CDR3 is TGTGCCAGCAGCTTTGTGGGGGGTAGGAACGAGCAGTACTTC. This sequence encodes CASSFVGGRNEQYF.

The chain couples TRBV25-1 to TRBJ1-1, with 9 bases identical to TRBD1. The CDR3 covers 14 residues. The germline CDR1 and CDR2 sequences are MGHDK and SYGVNS. Trimming at V came to 3 bases and at J to 7 bases, leaving 6 bases not matched to a gene. The CDR3 here is CASSETQGAGEAFF. The CDR3 nucleotides read TGTGCCAGCAGTGAGACACAGGGGGCTGGTGAAGCTTTCTTT.

The V and J genes are TRBV28 and TRBJ1-1; D ambiguous. Trimming took off 3 bases at V and 8 bases at J, with 13 bases between the two ends. Germline V gene sequence: CDR1 MDHEN, CDR2 SYDVKM. This CDR3 spans 13 amino acids. This CDR3 reads CASSFSRVKEAFF. Written as DNA, the CDR3 is TGTGCCAGCAGTTTTTCACGGGTAAAAGAAGCTTTCTTT.

The chain's CDR3 is CASSPSGQGYGYTF. DNA of the CDR3: TGTGCCAGCAGTCCCAGCGGACAGGGATATGGCTACACCTTC. This sequence joins TRBV6-5 and TRBJ1-2, with 8 bases lining up with TRBD1. Trimming cost V 5 bases and J 5 bases; bases outside gene matches: 7. The germline V gene encodes CDR1 MNHEY and CDR2 SVGAGI. The CDR3 covers 14 residues.

The V and J genes are TRBV7-2 and TRBJ2-5, with a possible D match to TRBD2 (5 bases). Germline assignment: CDR1 SGHTA and CDR2 FQGNSA. The CDR3 totals 15 residues. V lost 1 base and J lost 9, with 18 bases in between. The CDR3 nucleotides are TGTGCCAGCAGCTTAGTCTTGAGCGGAGTGGAGCCCCAGTACTTC. It encodes CASSLVLSGVEPQYF.

The chain uses TRBV15 and TRBJ1-4; no reliable D call. The CDR3 has 12 amino acids. Germline-derived CDR1 and CDR2 are LNHNV and YYDKDF (reference sequence). V was trimmed by 5 bases and J by 8 bases, leaving 9 bases between them. CDR3 DNA sequence: TGTGCCACCAGCCCCCAGTCGGAAAAACTGTTTTTT. Its protein product is CATSPQSEKLFF.

There are a few counts of this clone. This sequence joins TRBV7-3 and TRBJ2-1, with 11 nucleotides matching TRBD2. This CDR3 has 16 amino acids. Trimming cost V 5 bases and J 8 bases; bases outside gene matches: 11. The germline V gene encodes CDR1 SGHTA and CDR2 FQGTGA. The CDR3 region has the DNA TGTGCCAGCAGCAACTCCTTAGCGGGAGGGCGTGATGAGCAGTTCTTC. Translation gives CASSNSLAGGRDEQFF.

This clone has just a few counts. This specimen includes other DNA sequences encoding the same CDR3. This sequence joins TRBV7-2 and TRBJ2-3, with D unresolved. Per the germline V gene, CDR1 is SGHTA and CDR2 is FQGNSA. The CDR3 extends over 13 amino acids. V was clipped by 1 base and J by 3 bases, with 5 bases between them. CDR3 protein: CASSLVGTDTQYF. The CDR3 DNA follows: TGTGCCAGCAGCTTAGTCGGGACAGATACGCAGTATTTT.

A single count supports this clone. The chain employs TRBV20-1 and TRBJ1-1, with D unresolved. The CDR3 has 11 amino acids. CDR1 and CDR2 (germline): DFQATT, SNEGSKA (reference sequence). V dropped 5 bases and J dropped 8 bases, with 12 bases sitting between them. The CDR3 reads CSARVREEAFF. The CDR3, as DNA: TGCAGTGCTCGGGTCCGTGAGGAAGCTTTCTTT.

V gene TRBV28 combines with J gene TRBJ1-5, with a weak D call TRBD1 (5 bases). Germline lookup yields CDR1 MDHEN and CDR2 SYDVKM. This CDR3 region has 16 residues. V was clipped by 7 bases and J by 0 bases, with 16 bases between them. The CDR3 sequence is CASTKGRGVSNQPQHF. CDR3 sequence (DNA): TGTGCCAGCACGAAAGGTCGGGGGGTTAGCAATCAGCCCCAGCATTTT.

In its sample, this clone was seen once. V usage is TRBV18 and J usage is TRBJ2-4; 10 positions match TRBD1. Germline CDR1 KGHSH, CDR2 LQKENI. V shed 6 bases and J 0 bases; nucleotides not matched to a gene: 11. CDR3 length: 18 amino acids. CDR3 sequence reads: CASSTGTGALLAKNIQYF. CDR3 coding DNA: TGTGCCAGCTCGACCGGGACAGGGGCTCTCCTAGCCAAAAACATTCAGTACTTC. Full variable domain (rest looked up from reference TRBV18 and TRBJ2-4): NAGVMQNPRHLVRRRGQEARLRCSPMKGHSHVYWYRQLPEEGLKFMVYLQKENIIDESGMPKERFSAEFPKEGPSILRIQQVVRGDSAAYFCASSTGTGALLAKNIQYFGAGTRLSVL.

The chain links TRBV28 to TRBJ2-7, with 11 positions matching TRBD1. Germline V gene sequence: CDR1 MDHEN, CDR2 SYDVKM. This CDR3 spans 15 amino acids. After removal of 5 bases from V and 2 bases from J, the junction contained 5 bases not matched to a gene. The chain's CDR3 is CASSPPGQGAYEQYF. The CDR3 region has the DNA TGTGCCAGCAGTCCCCCGGGACAGGGGGCCTACGAGCAGTACTTC.

V is TRBV4-3 and J is TRBJ2-3; 8 nucleotides agree with TRBD2. The trim removed 4 bases at V and 0 bases at J, leaving 6 bases unmatched. This CDR3 has 16 residues. The V gene's germline CDR1 is LGHNA and CDR2 YSLEER. CDR3 sequence (DNA): TGCGCCAGCAGCCGTAGCGGGACTACTAGCACAGATACGCAGTATTTT. Its translation: CASSRSGTTSTDTQYF.

As to this clone: Different DNA sequences within this sample yield the same CDR3. The chain combines TRBV28 with TRBJ2-6, with a weak D call TRBD2 (6 bases). CDR3 length: 15 amino acids. Looked up from germline, CDR1 is MDHEN and CDR2 is SYDVKM. Trimming removed 5 bases at V and 2 bases at J, with 10 bases between. CDR3 DNA sequence: TGTGCCAGCAGTCCCGGCGGGGCTGGGGCCAACGTCCTGACTTTC. Translation gives CASSPGGAGANVLTF.

The chain is built from TRBV5-8 and TRBJ2-1, with 10 bases identical to TRBD2. Germline V gene lookup returns CDR1 SGHTS and CDR2 YDEGEE. CDR3 size: 18 residues. V shed 4 bases, J shed 5 bases, and the junction held 15 bases outside the gene matches. CDR3: CASSGADSGRAGHNEQFF. The CDR3 DNA follows: TGTGCCAGCAGCGGGGCGGACAGCGGGAGGGCGGGCCACAATGAGCAGTTCTTC.

This CDR3 is CASSQMAAPTDTQYF. The DNA of the CDR3 is TGTGCCAGCAGCCAAATGGCGGCCCCCACAGATACGCAGTATTTT. The V and J genes are TRBV3-1 (or the pseudogene TRBV3-2) and TRBJ2-3, with D uncertain. Per germline, CDR1 LGHDT and CDR2 YNNKEL (reference sequence). There are 15 residues in the CDR3. V gave up 2 bases and J gave up 2 bases, with 11 bases separating them.

This clone was counted between two and nine times. The V call is TRBV9, the J call TRBJ1-6; tentative D call: TRBD1 (5 bases). This CDR3 is 15 amino acids long. V was cut by 4 bases and J by 10 bases, with 18 bases left in between. Per germline, CDR1 SGDLS and CDR2 YYNGEE. Written as DNA, the CDR3 is TGTGCCAGCAGCTCCGCCGATTGGGGGAGCTCACCCCTCCACTTT. As protein: CASSSADWGSSPLHF. Based on the CDR3 plus reference TRBV9 and TRBJ1-6, the full variable domain is DSGVTQTPKHLITATGQRVTLRCSPRSGDLSVYWYQQSLDQGLQFLIQYYNGEERAKGNILERFSAQQFPDLHSELNLSSLELGDSALYFCASSSADWGSSPLHFGNGTRLTVT.

This sequence joins TRBV4-2 and TRBJ2-2, with no clear D. This CDR3 spans 15 amino acids. Trimming stripped 4 bases from V and 0 bases from J, with 9 bases between. CDR1 LGHNA and CDR2 YNFKEQ come from the germline V gene. CDR3 sequence reads: CASSRLRTNTGELFF. The CDR3 DNA follows: TGTGCCAGCAGCCGGCTCAGGACGAACACCGGGGAGCTGTTTTTT.

As to this clone: Within the sample, other DNA sequences also encode this same CDR3. The V gene is TRBV6-5, the J gene TRBJ1-3; TRBD1 agrees at 10 bases. Unmatched junction bases numbered 4, after V lost 6 bases and J lost 2 bases. There are 15 residues in the CDR3. Germline CDR1 reads MNHEY; CDR2 reads SVGAGI. For the CDR3, the DNA is TGTGCCAGCAGCTCCGGGACAGGGGCTGGAAACACCATATATTTT. Translating gives CASSSGTGAGNTIYF.

This chain links TRBV12-5 with TRBJ2-3; D is undetermined. Germline V CDR1 and CDR2: LGHNT, FRNRAP. This CDR3 spans 15 amino acids. V dropped 5 bases and J dropped 2 bases, with 14 bases sitting between them. In DNA form, the CDR3 reads TGTGCTAGTGGTCCAGGTGGCGGCTACACAGATACGCAGTATTTT. Amino acid sequence: CASGPGGGYTDTQYF.

As to this clone: Other DNA sequences within the sample encode an identical CDR3. The rearrangement links TRBV5-1 to TRBJ1-3, with D possibly being TRBD1 (6 bases). The germline CDR1 and CDR2 sequences are SGHRS and YFSETQ. Trimming pared 4 bases from V and 0 bases from J, leaving 23 bases between. This CDR3 region has 19 residues. CDR3: CASSAYTPLGADSGNTIYF. The CDR3 nucleotides are TGCGCCAGCAGCGCCTACACCCCCTTGGGGGCCGACTCTGGAAACACCATATATTTT.

This clone was detected only a few times. The chain joins TRBV5-1 to TRBJ2-7; TRBD1 is a possible D gene (6 bases). Germline V gene lookup returns CDR1 SGHRS and CDR2 YFSETQ. The CDR3 length is 15 residues. V was cut by 3 bases and J by 2 bases, with 15 bases left in between. The CDR3 spells CASSYTGSKAYEQYF. The CDR3 coding sequence is TGCGCCAGCAGCTACACAGGGTCTAAGGCCTACGAGCAGTACTTC.

The rearrangement uses TRBV3-1 (or the pseudogene TRBV3-2) and TRBJ2-1; the D is unclear. Germline V gene data show CDR1 as LGHDT and CDR2 as YNNKEL (reference sequence). This CDR3 spans 18 amino acids. With 0 bases removed from V and 2 bases from J, the gap between germline ends came to 17 bases. CDR3: CASSQDSVSPPPYNEQFF. In DNA form, the CDR3 reads TGTGCCAGCAGCCAAGATTCCGTCTCTCCACCTCCCTACAATGAGCAGTTCTTC.

The chain recombines TRBV28 with TRBJ2-7, with 8 bases matching TRBD2. Germline CDR1 is MDHEN and CDR2 is SYDVKM. The CDR3 is 18 residues long. With V trimmed by 6 bases and J by 6 bases, 22 bases remained unmatched. CDR3 DNA sequence: TGTGCCAGCAGCCAAATCTCCGCCAGACTTGGGCTAGCGGGCGAGCAGTACTTC. Its protein is CASSQISARLGLAGEQYF.

The chain is built from TRBV5-1 and TRBJ2-2; a weak D match, TRBD2 (6 bases). The germline V gene encodes CDR1 SGHRS and CDR2 YFSETQ. V dropped 1 base and J dropped 0 bases, with 10 bases sitting between them. The CDR3 sequence is 16 residues long. CDR3 DNA: TGCGCCAGCAGCTTGAAGGCGGGGACGAACACCGGGGAGCTGTTTTTT. Amino acid sequence: CASSLKAGTNTGELFF. Variable domain in full (rest from reference TRBV5-1 and TRBJ2-2): KAGVTQTPRYLIKTRGQQVTLSCSPISGHRSVSWYQQTPGQGLQFLFEYFSETQRNKGNFPGRFSGRQFSNSRSEMNVSTLELGDSALYLCASSLKAGTNTGELFFGEGSRLTVL.

This chain links TRBV3-1 (or the pseudogene TRBV3-2) with TRBJ2-7, with a possible D match to TRBD1 (5 bases). The CDR3 has 15 residues. Per germline, CDR1 LGHDT and CDR2 YNNKEL (reference sequence). V dropped 0 bases and J dropped 3 bases, with 12 bases sitting between them. CDR3 protein: CASSQEPQGSYEQYF. The CDR3 DNA reads as TGTGCCAGCAGCCAAGAACCCCAGGGCAGCTACGAGCAGTACTTC.

The genes are TRBV7-2 and TRBJ1-2; the match to TRBD1 covers 8 bases. The V gene end was trimmed by 5 bases and the J gene end by 8 bases; junction bases not matched to a gene: 7. Germline assignment: CDR1 SGHTA and CDR2 FQGNSA. CDR3 size: 13 residues. The CDR3 region is CASSPTGAEGYTF. The DNA of the CDR3 is TGTGCCAGCAGCCCGACAGGGGCTGAGGGCTACACCTTC. Complete variable domain (other parts from reference TRBV7-2 and TRBJ1-2): GAGVSQSPSNKVTEKGKDVELRCDPISGHTALYWYRQSLGQGLEFLIYFQGNSAPDKSGLPSDRFSAERTGGSVSTLTIQRTQQEDSAVYLCASSPTGAEGYTFGSGTRLTVV.